This T cell receptor (beta chain) was documented in a study of blood T cell repertoires in COVID-19. This clone appeared a single time. The CDR3 is made up of 15 amino acids. Germline CDR1 MDHEN, CDR2 SYDVKM. The trim removed 4 bases at V and 7 bases at J, leaving 9 bases unmatched. Profiled with immunoSEQ multiplex PCR; TCRdb holds only in-frame clones, not every one. Among roughly 42,000 clones, approximately 92% were seen once, and the ten largest hold 0.37%. The sequence was collected from a man aged 45-65 years with COVID-19, enrolled during active disease. The sequencing sample was made of peripheral blood. The genes are TRBV28 and TRBJ2-7, with 11 nucleotides matching TRBD1. The DNA for the CDR3 is TGTGCCAGCAGTTCGCCGGGACAGGGGGTCAGTGAGCAGTACTTC. Protein product: CASSSPGQGVSEQYF.